The 21 T cell receptor beta chains below all came from one sample that was sequenced in a study of shared clonotypes between healthy human individuals. Sequencing used immunoSEQ multiplex PCR; TCRdb keeps in-frame clones, though not all of them. This sample carries roughly 2 million clones, about 95% of them seen once, and the ten largest clones take around 1.1%. CD45RO negativity and positive selection for CCR7 defined naive CD8 cells, a population that excluded terminally differentiated effector memory CD45RA+ cells. The sequenced material came from naive CD8+ T cells sorted from blood. Source of these receptors: a man younger than 30 in good health.

The rearrangement links TRBV6-1 to TRBJ2-1; D unresolved. Trimming cost V 6 bases and J 6 bases, with 6 bases left between them. The CDR3 is 11 residues long. Germline CDR1 MNHNS, CDR2 SASEGT. The CDR3 nucleotides are TGTGCCAGCAGCTGGGGCAATGAGCAGTTCTTC. Encoded protein: CASSWGNEQFF.

The V call is TRBV28, the J call TRBJ1-2, with D unclear. The CDR3 sequence is 15 residues long. V lost 3 bases and J 0 bases, leaving 11 bases between the germline ends. CDR1 MDHEN and CDR2 SYDVKM come from the germline V gene. The CDR3 nucleotides are TGTGCCAGCAGTTTCCTAGGGCTTGCTAACTATGGCTACACCTTC. It specifies CASSFLGLANYGYTF.

This chain uses TRBV7-9 with TRBJ2-7; D is undetermined. This CDR3 is built from 11 residues. Germline lookup yields CDR1 SEHNR and CDR2 FQNEAQ (reference sequence). Trimming took 6 bases from V and 6 from J, leaving 9 bases between them. This CDR3 is CASSYSVEQYF. The DNA for the CDR3 is TGTGCCAGCAGTTATAGTGTCGAGCAGTACTTC.

The rearrangement joins TRBV4-3 to TRBJ2-5, with unresolved D. The CDR3 has 15 residues. Germline values: CDR1 LGHNA, CDR2 YSLEER. V lost 0 bases to trimming and J lost 2 bases, with 10 bases between them. The CDR3 nucleotides are TGCGCCAGCAGCCAAGATTTGAGCCTACAAGAGACCCAGTACTTC. It codes for CASSQDLSLQETQYF.

This sequence joins TRBV4-1 and TRBJ1-4; no clear D. Germline CDR1 MGHRA, CDR2 YSYEKL. This CDR3 is 16 amino acids long. V was shortened by 3 bases and J by 2 bases, with 13 bases between the two germline ends. The CDR3 reads CASSQAGEGTNEKLFF. CDR3 coding DNA: TGCGCCAGCAGCCAGGCCGGGGAGGGCACTAATGAAAAACTGTTTTTT.

This chain joins TRBV6-1 and TRBJ1-6, with D possibly being TRBD1 (6 bases). This CDR3 has 15 residues. Germline assignment: CDR1 MNHNS and CDR2 SASEGT. The ends were cut back, 1 base at V and 8 bases at J, with 12 bases in the middle. The CDR3 sequence: CASSEDTGFDSPLHF. For the CDR3, the DNA is TGTGCCAGCAGTGAAGATACAGGGTTTGATTCACCCCTCCACTTT.

The chain employs TRBV6-5 and TRBJ2-1; D is uncertain. This CDR3 is built from 13 residues. Germline lookup yields CDR1 MNHEY and CDR2 SVGAGI. Trimming removed 2 bases at V and 7 bases at J, with 9 bases between. The CDR3 bases are TGTGCCAGCAGTTACGCGCCTTGGAATGAGCAGTTCTTC. Translating gives CASSYAPWNEQFF.

The chain uses TRBV5-1 and TRBJ2-7, with a tentative D call TRBD2 (6 bases). Germline V gene lookup returns CDR1 SGHRS and CDR2 YFSETQ. The CDR3 is 15 residues long. Trimming took 4 bases from V and 3 from J, leaving 17 bases between them. Written as DNA, the CDR3 is TGCGCCAGCAGCCAAGAAGGCGGGGCCAACTACGAGCAGTACTTC. Translation gives CASSQEGGANYEQYF.

The J gene is TRBJ1-5, the V gene TRBV7-9; D not resolved. CDR1 is SEHNR, CDR2 FQNEAQ, per germline (reference sequence). The CDR3 is 14 amino acids. V lost 1 base, J lost 6 bases, and 10 bases lay in between. In DNA form, the CDR3 reads TGTGCCAGCAGCTTAGACTCGTTTGGTCAGCCCCAGCATTTT. Its translation is CASSLDSFGQPQHF.

The rearrangement joins TRBV27 to TRBJ2-1; D unresolved. Germline V gene sequence: CDR1 MNHEY, CDR2 SMNVEV (reference sequence). Trimming shortened V by 5 bases and J by 0 bases, and 8 bases separated the two germline ends. This CDR3 is 14 amino acids long. CDR3 protein: CASSPLGSYNEQFF. The CDR3 DNA sequence: TGTGCCAGCAGTCCCCTAGGCTCCTACAATGAGCAGTTCTTC.

V and J are TRBV28 and TRBJ1-1; TRBD1 matches 9 bases. V dropped 3 bases and J dropped 1; count of bases not matched to a gene: 6. This CDR3 spans 16 amino acids. Germline loops: CDR1 MDHEN, CDR2 SYDVKM. CDR3 region: CASSFTGGGRNTEAFF. CDR3 nucleotide sequence: TGTGCCAGCAGTTTTACAGGGGGCGGGCGGAACACTGAAGCTTTCTTT.

V is TRBV12-5 and J is TRBJ2-5; 10 bases agree with TRBD1. V lost 6 bases to trimming and J lost 0 bases; unmatched junction nucleotides: 7. The germline V gene encodes CDR1 LGHNT and CDR2 FRNRAP. CDR3 length: 16 residues. The CDR3 DNA is TGTGCTAGTGGACCCCGGGACAGGGGATACCAAGAGACCCAGTACTTC. It translates to CASGPRDRGYQETQYF.

V and J are TRBV27 and TRBJ1-1; D is undetermined. CDR3 length: 14 residues. Trimming cost V 0 bases and J 1 base, with 6 bases left between them. Germline V gives CDR1 MNHEY, CDR2 SMNVEV (reference sequence). The CDR3 here is CASSLSISNTEAFF. DNA for the CDR3: TGTGCCAGCAGTTTATCCATATCGAACACTGAAGCTTTCTTT.

A single count supports this clone. The V call is TRBV10-3, the J call TRBJ2-5, with D tentatively TRBD1 (6 bases). V was cut by 4 bases and J by 5 bases, with 20 bases left in between. CDR1 ENHRY and CDR2 SYGVKD come from the germline V gene. The CDR3 loop spans 16 amino acids. DNA of the CDR3: TGTGCCATCAGTGTCCACCCCGGGACACCCGAGGAGACCCAGTACTTC. Translation: CAISVHPGTPEETQYF.

The V call is TRBV5-4, the J call TRBJ2-3, with unresolved D. V lost 3 bases, J lost 2 bases, and 7 bases lay in between. From germline, CDR1 is SGHNT and CDR2 YYREEE (reference sequence). The CDR3 contains 13 residues. CDR3 loop: CASSWEYTDTQYF. The CDR3 coding sequence is TGTGCCAGCAGCTGGGAATACACAGATACGCAGTATTTT.

The chain has TRBV4-3 and TRBJ2-7; 9 bases are shared with TRBD2. Germline CDR1 is LGHNA and CDR2 is YSLEER. The length of the CDR3 is 16 residues. The trim removed 0 bases at V and 1 base at J, leaving 4 bases unmatched. CDR3 amino acids: CASSQDTLAGSYEQYF. The CDR3 region has the DNA TGCGCCAGCAGCCAAGATACCCTAGCGGGGTCCTACGAGCAGTACTTC.

This rearrangement joins TRBV5-6 to TRBJ2-3, with 7 nucleotides matching TRBD2. Losses at the gene ends were 6 bases for V and 6 bases for J; bases not matched to a gene: 4. The CDR3 extends over 12 amino acids. Germline CDR1 reads SGHDT; CDR2 reads YYEEEE. CDR3 protein: CASTWEGDTQYF. The CDR3 DNA is TGTGCCAGCACTTGGGAGGGGGATACGCAGTATTTT.

The chain's CDR3 is CASSYSYSEKLFF. The CDR3 DNA is TGTGCCAGCAGTTACTCGTATTCGGAAAAACTGTTTTTT. The V call is TRBV6-6, the J call TRBJ1-4; no firm D call. This CDR3 is built from 13 residues. Per germline, CDR1 MNHNY and CDR2 SVGAGI (reference sequence). Trimming pared 0 bases from V and 8 bases from J, leaving 7 bases between.

Remarks on this clone: The identical CDR3 is also encoded by other nucleotide sequences in the sample. The rearrangement joins TRBV19 to TRBJ2-7, with D tentatively TRBD1 or TRBD2 (5 bases each). The germline V gene encodes CDR1 LNHDA and CDR2 SQIVND (reference sequence). The CDR3 runs 14 residues. Trimming stripped 6 bases from V and 1 base from J, with 13 bases between. The CDR3 DNA sequence: TGTGCCAGTAGCCCTGGGACGGGATCCTACGAGCAGTACTTC. Residues: CASSPGTGSYEQYF. The variable domain in full, completed from reference TRBV19 and TRBJ2-7, reads DGGITQSPKYLFRKEGQNVTLSCEQNLNHDAMYWYRQDPGQGLRLIYYSQIVNDFQKGDIAEGYSVSREKKESFPLTVTSAQKNPTAFYLCASSPGTGSYEQYFGPGTRLTVT.

V usage is TRBV7-6 and J usage is TRBJ2-1; 13 bases fit TRBD2. CDR1 and CDR2 (germline): SGHVS, FNYEAQ. The CDR3 has 16 residues. V trimming: 1 base; J trimming: 5 bases; junction bases outside the gene matches: 2. The CDR3 loop is CASSLGGLAGHNEQFF. The CDR3 region has the DNA TGTGCCAGCAGCTTAGGGGGACTAGCGGGACACAATGAGCAGTTCTTC.

The rearrangement joins TRBV6-5 to TRBJ2-1; 8 bases are a match to TRBD1. Germline-derived CDR1 and CDR2 are MNHEY and SVGAGI. Trimming at V came to 4 bases and at J to 9 bases, leaving 8 bases not matched to a gene. CDR3 length equals 14 residues. The CDR3 loop reads CASSWTQGAGEQFF. In nucleotides, the CDR3 is TGTGCCAGCAGTTGGACGCAGGGGGCGGGTGAGCAGTTCTTC.